Below, 30 T cell receptor beta chains from the same sample are listed, as sequenced in a study of CD8 T cells in ankylosing spondylitis. In TCRdb, the 5' RACE reads were re-called with MiXCR into one record per CDR3 protein. The sample has some 87,000 distinct CDR3 sequences, about 9% seen once. Material for sequencing was blood, either unsorted or a sorted T cell fraction (not recorded which). Receptors originate from a male donor with ankylosing spondylitis or in good health (not recorded which).

At least ten counts were recorded for this clonotype. The rearrangement uses TRBV7-9 and TRBJ1-2; D gene unclear. V lost 0 bases to trimming and J lost 5 bases, with 16 bases between them. This CDR3 contains 16 residues. Germline assignment: CDR1 SEHNR and CDR2 FQNEAQ (reference sequence). This CDR3 reads CASSLAPRASLYGYTF. CDR3 sequence (DNA): TGTGCCAGCAGCTTAGCTCCCCGGGCCTCCTTGTATGGCTACACCTTC.

In this sample, this clonotype turned up many times. The V call is TRBV11-2, the J call TRBJ2-7, with 12 bases aligning to TRBD1. The V gene end was trimmed by 4 bases and the J gene end by 7 bases; junction bases not matched to a gene: 11. This CDR3 comprises 16 residues. Germline lookup yields CDR1 SGHAT and CDR2 FQNNGV. The CDR3 spells CASSSNGDRGLWEQYF. CDR3 DNA sequence: TGTGCCAGCAGCTCCAATGGGGACAGGGGGCTGTGGGAGCAGTACTTC.

There are many counts of this clonotype. This sequence joins TRBV10-3 and TRBJ1-2, with 7 bases lining up with TRBD1. This CDR3 is built from 15 residues. Per germline, CDR1 ENHRY and CDR2 SYGVKD. V shed 5 bases, J shed 8 bases, and the junction held 14 bases outside the gene matches. The CDR3 DNA reads as TGTGCCATCAGTATAACCGGACAGGCTCTCGAGGGCTACACCTTC. Protein: CAISITGQALEGYTF.

Ten or more counts support this clonotype. The chain joins TRBV3-1 to TRBJ2-1; no clear D gene. CDR1 and CDR2 from the germline V gene are LGHDT and YNNKEL (reference sequence). CDR3 size: 14 residues. Trimming left V 0 bases short and J 6 bases short, with 9 bases between. The CDR3 DNA reads as TGTGCCAGCAGCCAAGAGCCAGCCAGCAATGAGCAGTTCTTC. Its protein is CASSQEPASNEQFF.

Only a few counts were recorded for this clonotype. DNA for the CDR3: TGTGCCAGCAAGGAGCGGGGGGCCTACAATGAGCAGTTCTTC. Amino acid sequence: CASKERGAYNEQFF. The chain links TRBV2 to TRBJ2-1, with 9 nucleotides matching TRBD2. The V gene's germline CDR1 is SNHLY and CDR2 FYNNEI. Trimming at V came to 7 bases and at J to 2 bases, leaving 3 bases not matched to a gene. This CDR3 has 14 residues.

This clonotype was counted at least ten times. The chain recombines TRBV2 with TRBJ1-5; D perhaps matches TRBD1 (5 bases). Per germline, CDR1 SNHLY and CDR2 FYNNEI. Between the trimmed V and J ends, which lost 5 bases and 7 bases, there was a span of 15 bases. The CDR3 has 14 residues. As DNA, the CDR3 is TGTGCCAGCAGTCCTACAGGCCGTGGCCAGCCCCAGCATTTT. Translation gives CASSPTGRGQPQHF.

This clonotype was seen only a few times. This chain connects TRBV7-9 to TRBJ2-5; perhaps TRBD1 as D (6 bases). V was pared by 5 bases and J by 2 bases, with 12 bases between. Germline CDR1 is SEHNR and CDR2 is FQNEAQ (reference sequence). The CDR3 sequence is 14 residues long. CDR3 nucleotides: TGTGCCAGCAGCCCCGCCGACAGGCAAGAGACCCAGTACTTC. Residues: CASSPADRQETQYF.

This clonotype was seen repeatedly, ten times or more. The chain carries TRBV15 and TRBJ2-7; 9 positions match TRBD1. This CDR3 is 14 amino acids long. The V gene end was trimmed by 8 bases and the J gene end by 0 bases; junction bases not matched to a gene: 5. The V gene's germline CDR1 is LNHNV and CDR2 YYDKDF (reference sequence). In nucleotides, the CDR3 is TGTGCCACCCGGGACAGGGTTAGCTCCTACGAGCAGTACTTC. It encodes CATRDRVSSYEQYF.

The table lists this clonotype with many counts. V and J are TRBV14 and TRBJ1-1; TRBD1 aligns across 7 bases. After removal of 5 bases from V and 2 bases from J, the junction contained 5 bases not matched to a gene. Germline loops: CDR1 SGHDN, CDR2 FVKESK. The CDR3 totals 14 residues. DNA of the CDR3: TGTGCCAGCAGCTTATGGACAGGAAACACTGAAGCTTTCTTT. This gives the protein CASSLWTGNTEAFF.

Note on this clonotype: A much larger clone differs from this one at a single base, so this may be a read error. This chain joins TRBV30 and TRBJ1-4; D not certain. This CDR3 has 12 residues. CDR1 and CDR2 from the germline V gene are GTSNPN and SVGIG (reference sequence). V was shortened by 1 base and J by 7 bases, with 7 bases between the two germline ends. The CDR3 spells CAWSGGPEKLFF. CDR3 DNA: TGTGCCTGGAGTGGAGGGCCTGAAAAACTGTTTTTT.

The chain uses TRBV18 and TRBJ2-6; maybe TRBD1 (5 bases). Per the germline V gene, CDR1 is KGHSH and CDR2 is LQKENI. Trimming left V 3 bases short and J 3 bases short, with 12 bases between. The CDR3 extends over 16 amino acids. The DNA for the CDR3 is TGTGCCAGCTCACCCCAGGGTCTAGGTGGGGCCAACGTCCTGACTTTC. Encoded protein: CASSPQGLGGANVLTF.

This clonotype was recorded at least ten times. The chain has TRBV29-1 and TRBJ1-2; no firm D call. The CDR3 consists of 13 residues. Germline assignment: CDR1 SQVTM and CDR2 ANQGSEA. V lost 3 bases, J lost 0 bases, and 8 bases lay in between. The CDR3 loop is CSVERSPNYGYTF. The CDR3 region has the DNA TGCAGCGTTGAGCGCAGCCCTAACTATGGCTACACCTTC.

Ten or more counts support this clonotype. The genes are TRBV29-1 and TRBJ2-5; D possibly corresponds to TRBD1 (7 bases). Per germline, CDR1 SQVTM and CDR2 ANQGSEA. This CDR3 has 16 residues. The V gene lost 0 bases and the J gene lost 5 bases, with 19 bases spanning the gap. Here the CDR3 DNA reads TGCAGCGTTGAAGACCCCACGACAGGGACTCGGGAGACCCAGTACTTC. Amino acids: CSVEDPTTGTRETQYF.

The chain joins TRBV2 to TRBJ2-7; D call uncertain. Germline-derived CDR1 and CDR2 are SNHLY and FYNNEI. V was shortened by 8 bases and J by 4 bases, with 24 bases between the two germline ends. This CDR3 contains 16 residues. The DNA for the CDR3 is TGTGCCAGCCAGAATGTTCAGGTGTTGGGTTTATACGAGCAGTACTTC. Encoded protein: CASQNVQVLGLYEQYF.

This clonotype was counted ten times or more. The DNA of the CDR3 is TGCGCCAGCACGAGGGCGGGAGCCCTCCAAGAGACCCAGTACTTC. Its translation is CASTRAGALQETQYF. The chain joins TRBV5-1 to TRBJ2-5, with TRBD2 matching over 7 bases. Germline V CDR1 and CDR2: SGHRS, YFSETQ. The CDR3 loop spans 15 amino acids. The V and J ends lost 6 bases and 1 base, in that order; junction bases with no gene match: 9.

In this sample, this clonotype turned up many times. CDR3 nucleotide sequence: TGTGCCAGCAGCGACGGGGGGGGTACAGATACGCAGTATTTT. This encodes CASSDGGGTDTQYF. The chain links TRBV7-2 to TRBJ2-3, with 8 bases aligning to TRBD2. CDR1 SGHTA and CDR2 FQGNSA come from the germline V gene. The V segment lost 5 bases and the J segment 3 bases; nucleotides outside the gene matches: 4. The CDR3 loop spans 14 amino acids.

The gene calls are TRBV7-9 and TRBJ2-3, with 7 bases that match TRBD2. The length of the CDR3 is 15 residues. The germline V gene has CDR1 SEHNR and CDR2 FQNEAQ (reference sequence). Losses at the gene ends were 2 bases for V and 4 bases for J; bases not matched to a gene: 6. The CDR3 sequence is CASSLSGASPDTQYF. CDR3 nucleotides: TGTGCCAGCAGCTTAAGCGGGGCGAGCCCAGATACGCAGTATTTT.

This clonotype appeared many times. This rearrangement joins TRBV4-1 to TRBJ2-1, with 11 bases that match TRBD2. V shed 7 bases and J 3 bases; nucleotides not matched to a gene: 14. CDR3 size: 18 residues. CDR1 and CDR2 from the germline V gene are MGHRA and YSYEKL. Here the CDR3 reads CASITGTSGPRIYNEQFF. CDR3 nucleotides: TGCGCCAGCATCACCGGGACTAGCGGTCCGAGGATCTACAATGAGCAGTTCTTC.

This clonotype turned up a few times. The V gene is TRBV2, the J gene TRBJ2-1, with 8 bases identical to TRBD1. The V gene's germline CDR1 is SNHLY and CDR2 FYNNEI. The CDR3 runs 16 residues. Trimming cost V 2 bases and J 5 bases; bases outside gene matches: 8. The CDR3 DNA sequence: TGTGCCAGCAGTGAACCCGGACAGGGCGTAAACAATGAGCAGTTCTTC. Encoded protein: CASSEPGQGVNNEQFF.

The gene calls are TRBV20-1 and TRBJ1-1, with D perhaps TRBD1 (6 bases). Germline-derived CDR1 and CDR2 are DFQATT and SNEGSKA (reference sequence). The length of the CDR3 is 14 residues. The V gene lost 5 bases and the J gene lost 5 bases, with 18 bases spanning the gap. The CDR3 DNA sequence: TGCAGTGCTTTAGGCGGAACAGGGAGGACTGAAGCTTTCTTT. It yields the protein CSALGGTGRTEAFF.

The table lists this clonotype with a few counts. The rearrangement links TRBV7-2 to TRBJ1-1; 11 nucleotides align to TRBD1. Unmatched junction bases numbered 2, after V lost 4 bases and J lost 7 bases. The germline V gene encodes CDR1 SGHTA and CDR2 FQGNSA. The CDR3 has 13 amino acids. CDR3 in DNA: TGTGCCAGCAGCTCGGGGACAGGGGGTGAAGCTTTCTTT. This encodes CASSSGTGGEAFF.

The sample holds a few counts of this clonotype. The genes are TRBV7-2 and TRBJ2-6; D is possibly TRBD1 (7 bases). The CDR3 runs to 14 residues. V shed 3 bases and J shed 11 bases, with 14 bases lying between them. The germline V gene encodes CDR1 SGHTA and CDR2 FQGNSA. CDR3 residues: CASSFQGGLDVLTF. CDR3 coding DNA: TGTGCCAGCAGCTTTCAGGGGGGCCTCGACGTCCTGACTTTC. Full variable domain (outside the CDR3, taken from reference TRBV7-2 and TRBJ2-6): GAGVSQSPSNKVTEKGKDVELRCDPISGHTALYWYRQSLGQGLEFLIYFQGNSAPDKSGLPSDRFSAERTGGSVSTLTIQRTQQEDSAVYLCASSFQGGLDVLTFGAGSRLTVL.

On this clonotype: A much larger clonotype is one base distant, so this may be a read error. The rearrangement uses TRBV28 and TRBJ2-1, with D tentatively TRBD1 (6 bases). CDR3 length: 15 residues. Trimming pared 6 bases from V and 3 bases from J, leaving 15 bases between. Germline CDR1 is MDHEN and CDR2 is SYDVKM. For the CDR3, the DNA is TGTGCCAGCAGAACCGGACAGCCTTACTACAATGAGCAGTTCTTC. It codes for CASRTGQPYYNEQFF.

This clonotype has ten or more counts. The genes are TRBV20-1 and TRBJ2-2; tentative D call: TRBD2 (6 bases). The V gene lost 3 bases and the J gene lost 7 bases, with 15 bases spanning the gap. In germline, CDR1 is DFQATT, CDR2 SNEGSKA (reference sequence). The CDR3 is 14 amino acids. The CDR3 coding sequence is TGCAGTGCTAGTCCCGGAGGGTGGAACGGGGAGCTGTTTTTT. This translates into CSASPGGWNGELFF.

The sample holds many counts of this clonotype. CDR3 region: CSVEDPEAFF. DNA of the CDR3: TGCAGCGTTGAGGACCCTGAAGCTTTCTTT. This rearrangement joins TRBV29-1 to TRBJ1-1, with D hard to call. Germline CDR1 is SQVTM and CDR2 is ANQGSEA. V dropped 3 bases and J dropped 6 bases, with 5 bases sitting between them. This CDR3 comprises 10 residues.

The sample holds many counts of this clonotype. This chain uses TRBV7-8 with TRBJ2-7; possibly TRBD2 for D (7 bases). This CDR3 contains 16 residues. Germline V gives CDR1 SGHVS, CDR2 FQNEAQ. V was trimmed by 1 base and J by 5 bases, leaving 18 bases between them. The CDR3 DNA is TGTGCCAGCAGCTTAGATAGGGGGGGCTTTTCCAACGAGCAGTACTTC. Translated, it gives CASSLDRGGFSNEQYF.

The chain links TRBV5-1 to TRBJ2-1, with 8 nucleotides matching TRBD2. CDR3 length: 18 residues. Per the germline V gene, CDR1 is SGHRS and CDR2 is YFSETQ. V lost 3 bases, J lost 6 bases, and 17 bases stayed unmatched. The CDR3 is CASSWYPSAGAPFNEQFF. CDR3 nucleotide sequence: TGCGCCAGCAGCTGGTACCCGTCAGCGGGGGCCCCGTTCAATGAGCAGTTCTTC.

The V call is TRBV12-3 or TRBV12-4, the J call TRBJ2-3, with 7 bases aligning to TRBD2. The CDR3 sequence is 14 residues long. J was trimmed by 1 base and V by 5 bases; bases with no gene match: 3. The CDR3 sequence: CASSASGGTDTQYF. The CDR3 nucleotides are TGTGCCAGCAGTGCTAGCGGAGGCACAGATACGCAGTATTTT.

In this sample, this clonotype turned up many times. The rearrangement joins TRBV12-3 or TRBV12-4 to TRBJ1-1; 7 bases match TRBD1. The CDR3 is made up of 13 amino acids. V lost 5 bases and J lost 3; bases outside the gene matches: 3. The CDR3 is CASSDTGDTEAFF. The CDR3 DNA reads as TGTGCCAGCAGTGATACAGGGGACACTGAAGCTTTCTTT.

This clonotype was found many times. The chain links TRBV19 to TRBJ2-2; D is possibly TRBD1 (5 bases). Trimming took 6 bases from V and 0 from J, leaving 11 bases between them. The CDR3 has 15 residues. CDR1 and CDR2 (germline): LNHDA, SQIVND (reference sequence). CDR3 in amino acids: CASRVRQTNTGELFF. DNA for the CDR3: TGTGCCAGTAGGGTAAGACAGACGAACACCGGGGAGCTGTTTTTT.